This TCR beta chain was sequenced in a study of blood T cell repertoires in COVID-19. Recovered Cohort 3 donors showed two negative PCRs, clearance, or symptom resolution. The method was immunoSEQ multiplex PCR; TCRdb's version includes in-frame clones alone and lacks a portion of them. The table has about 380,000 clones, around 89% seen once. Germline-derived CDR1 and CDR2 are MGHRA and YSYEKL. This CDR3 is 19 amino acids long. V lost 4 bases and J lost 0; bases outside the gene matches: 13. The chain recombines TRBV4-1 with TRBJ1-4; 8 bases agree with TRBD1. The TCR was taken from a woman between 18 and 29 years old who had recovered from COVID-19. Sequences were obtained from PBMCs or T cells enriched from blood (not recorded which). The CDR3 region has the DNA TGCGCCAGCAGCCCGCGACCGACAGGGGACGGGGCAACTAATGAAAAACTGTTTTTT. Its translation: CASSPRPTGDGATNEKLFF.